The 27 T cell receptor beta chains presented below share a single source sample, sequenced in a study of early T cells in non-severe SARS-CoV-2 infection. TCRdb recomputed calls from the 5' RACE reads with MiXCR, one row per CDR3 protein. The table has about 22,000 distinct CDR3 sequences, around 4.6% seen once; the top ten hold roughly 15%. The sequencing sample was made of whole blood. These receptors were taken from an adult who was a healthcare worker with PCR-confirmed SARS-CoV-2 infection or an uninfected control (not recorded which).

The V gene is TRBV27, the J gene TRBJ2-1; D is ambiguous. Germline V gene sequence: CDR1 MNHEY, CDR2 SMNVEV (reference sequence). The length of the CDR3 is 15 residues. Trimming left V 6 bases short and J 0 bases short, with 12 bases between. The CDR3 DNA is TGTGCCAGCAGCTTGACTGTAAGCTCCTACAATGAGCAGTTCTTC. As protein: CASSLTVSSYNEQFF.

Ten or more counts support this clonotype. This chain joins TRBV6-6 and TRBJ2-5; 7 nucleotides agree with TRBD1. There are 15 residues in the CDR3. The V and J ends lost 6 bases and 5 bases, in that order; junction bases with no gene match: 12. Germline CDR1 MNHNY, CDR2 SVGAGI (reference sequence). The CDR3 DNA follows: TGTGCCAGCAGGGACCGAGACAGGGTCTGGGAGACCCAGTACTTC. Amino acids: CASRDRDRVWETQYF.

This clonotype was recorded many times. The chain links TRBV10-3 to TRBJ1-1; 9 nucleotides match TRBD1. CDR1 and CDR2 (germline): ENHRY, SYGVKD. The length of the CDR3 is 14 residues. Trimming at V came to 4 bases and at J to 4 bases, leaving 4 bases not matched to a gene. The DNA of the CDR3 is TGTGCCATCAGTGGCGGACAGGGGTTCACTGAAGCTTTCTTT. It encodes CAISGGQGFTEAFF.

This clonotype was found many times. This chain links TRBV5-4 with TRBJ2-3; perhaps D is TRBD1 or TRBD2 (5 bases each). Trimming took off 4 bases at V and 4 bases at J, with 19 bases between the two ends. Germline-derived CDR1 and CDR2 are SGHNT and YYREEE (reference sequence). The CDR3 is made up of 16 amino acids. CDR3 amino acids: CASSAGGRLGADTQYF. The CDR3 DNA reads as TGTGCCAGCAGCGCGGGTGGAAGGCTGGGGGCAGATACGCAGTATTTT.

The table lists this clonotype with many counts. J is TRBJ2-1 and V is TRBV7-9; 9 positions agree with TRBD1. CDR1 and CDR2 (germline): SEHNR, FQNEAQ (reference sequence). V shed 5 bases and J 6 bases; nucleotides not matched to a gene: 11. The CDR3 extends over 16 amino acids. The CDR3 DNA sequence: TGTGCCAGCAGCCGCACCGGGACAGGGATGGTCAATGAGCAGTTCTTC. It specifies CASSRTGTGMVNEQFF.

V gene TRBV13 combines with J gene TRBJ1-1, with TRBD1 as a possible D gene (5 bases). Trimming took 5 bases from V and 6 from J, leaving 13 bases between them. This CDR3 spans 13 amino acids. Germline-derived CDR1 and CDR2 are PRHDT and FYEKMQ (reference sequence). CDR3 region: CASSPRRGAEAFF. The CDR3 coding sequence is TGTGCCAGCAGCCCCCGGAGAGGGGCTGAAGCTTTCTTT.

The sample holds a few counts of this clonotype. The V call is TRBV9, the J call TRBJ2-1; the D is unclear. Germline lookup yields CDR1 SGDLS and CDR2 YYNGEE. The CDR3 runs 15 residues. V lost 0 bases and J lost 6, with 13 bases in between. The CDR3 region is CASSVAGQIINEQFF. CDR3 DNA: TGTGCCAGCAGCGTAGCCGGCCAGATTATCAATGAGCAGTTCTTC. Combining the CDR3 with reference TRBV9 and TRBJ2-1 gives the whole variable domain DSGVTQTPKHLITATGQRVTLRCSPRSGDLSVYWYQQSLDQGLQFLIQYYNGEERAKGNILERFSAQQFPDLHSELNLSSLELGDSALYFCASSVAGQIINEQFFGPGTRLTVL.

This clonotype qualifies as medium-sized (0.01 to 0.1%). The CDR3 DNA reads as TGCGCCAGCAGCCCTGCGAATTTGGGCACGGAAACTGAAGCTTTCTTT. Translating it yields CASSPANLGTETEAFF. The V and J genes are TRBV4-1 and TRBJ1-1, with D uncertain. V was cut by 4 bases and J by 5 bases, with 20 bases left in between. Germline V CDR1 and CDR2: MGHRA, YSYEKL. The CDR3 has 16 amino acids.

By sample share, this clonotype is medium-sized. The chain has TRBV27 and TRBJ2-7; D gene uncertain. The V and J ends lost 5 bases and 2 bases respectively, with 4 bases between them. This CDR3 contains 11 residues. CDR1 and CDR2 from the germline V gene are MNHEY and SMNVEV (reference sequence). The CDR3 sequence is CASSAAYEQYF. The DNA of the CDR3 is TGTGCCAGCAGTGCTGCCTACGAGCAGTACTTC.

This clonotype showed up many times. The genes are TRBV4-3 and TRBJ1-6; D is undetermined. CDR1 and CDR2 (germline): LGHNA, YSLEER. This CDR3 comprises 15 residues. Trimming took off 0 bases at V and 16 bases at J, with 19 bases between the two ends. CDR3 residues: CASSQDVGSRSRLHF. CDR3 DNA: TGCGCCAGCAGCCAAGATGTCGGTTCAAGGTCTAGACTCCACTTT.

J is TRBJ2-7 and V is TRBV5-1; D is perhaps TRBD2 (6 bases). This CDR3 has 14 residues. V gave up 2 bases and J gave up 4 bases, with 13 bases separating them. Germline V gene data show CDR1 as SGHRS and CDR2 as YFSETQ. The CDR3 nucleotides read TGCGCCAGCAGCTTTAGCGGAGGGTGGTACGAGCAGTACTTC. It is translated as CASSFSGGWYEQYF.

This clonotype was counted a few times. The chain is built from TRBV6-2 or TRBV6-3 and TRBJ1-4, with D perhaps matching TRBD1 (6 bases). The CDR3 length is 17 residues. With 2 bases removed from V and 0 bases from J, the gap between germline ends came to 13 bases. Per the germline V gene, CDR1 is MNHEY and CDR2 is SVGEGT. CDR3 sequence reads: CASSYISGQPTNEKLFF. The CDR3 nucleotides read TGTGCCAGCAGTTACATCTCCGGACAGCCAACTAATGAAAAACTGTTTTTT.

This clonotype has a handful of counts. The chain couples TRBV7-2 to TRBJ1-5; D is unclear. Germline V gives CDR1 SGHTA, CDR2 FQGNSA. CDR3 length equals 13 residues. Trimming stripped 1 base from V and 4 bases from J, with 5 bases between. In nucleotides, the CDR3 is TGTGCCAGCAGCTTAGGTGCGAATCAGCCCCAGCATTTT. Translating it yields CASSLGANQPQHF.

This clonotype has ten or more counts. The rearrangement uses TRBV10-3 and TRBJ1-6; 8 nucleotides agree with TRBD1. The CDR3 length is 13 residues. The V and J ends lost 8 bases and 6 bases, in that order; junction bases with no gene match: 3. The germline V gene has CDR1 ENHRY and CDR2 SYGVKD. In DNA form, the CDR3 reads TGTGCCATCCAGGGGGCTGTTAATTCACCCCTCCACTTT. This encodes CAIQGAVNSPLHF.

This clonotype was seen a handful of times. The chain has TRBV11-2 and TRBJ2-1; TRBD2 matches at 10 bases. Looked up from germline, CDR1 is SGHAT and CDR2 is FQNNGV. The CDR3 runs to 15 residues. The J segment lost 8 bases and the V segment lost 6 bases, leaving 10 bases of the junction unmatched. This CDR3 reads CASSQAGGYFDEQFF. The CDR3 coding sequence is TGTGCCAGCAGTCAAGCGGGGGGGTATTTTGATGAGCAGTTCTTC.

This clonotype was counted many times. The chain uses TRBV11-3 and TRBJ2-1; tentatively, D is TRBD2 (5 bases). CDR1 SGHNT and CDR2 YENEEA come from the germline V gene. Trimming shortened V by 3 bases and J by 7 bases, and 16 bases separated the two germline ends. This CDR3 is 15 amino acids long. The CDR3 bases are TGTGCCAGCAGCTTTGAGGGCCGGGGTGATAATGAGCAGTTCTTC. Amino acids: CASSFEGRGDNEQFF.

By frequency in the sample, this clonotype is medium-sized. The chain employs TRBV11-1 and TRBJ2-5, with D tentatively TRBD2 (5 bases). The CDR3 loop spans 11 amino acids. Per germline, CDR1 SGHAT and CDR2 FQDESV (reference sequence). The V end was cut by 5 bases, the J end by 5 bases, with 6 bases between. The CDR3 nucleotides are TGTGCCAGCAGCACGGGGGAGACCCAGTACTTC. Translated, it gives CASSTGETQYF.

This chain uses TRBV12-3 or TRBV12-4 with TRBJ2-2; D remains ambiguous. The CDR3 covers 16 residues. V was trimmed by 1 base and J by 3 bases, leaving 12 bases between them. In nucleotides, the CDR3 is TGTGCCAGCAGTTTAGGGCAAGGGATACACACCGGGGAGCTGTTTTTT. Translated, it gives CASSLGQGIHTGELFF.

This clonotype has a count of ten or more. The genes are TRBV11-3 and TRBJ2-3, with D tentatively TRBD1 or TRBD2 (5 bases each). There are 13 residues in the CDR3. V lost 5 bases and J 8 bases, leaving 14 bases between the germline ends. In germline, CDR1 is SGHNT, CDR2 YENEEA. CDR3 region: CASSIAGTSTQYF. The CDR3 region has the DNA TGTGCCAGCAGCATCGCAGGGACCAGTACGCAGTATTTT.

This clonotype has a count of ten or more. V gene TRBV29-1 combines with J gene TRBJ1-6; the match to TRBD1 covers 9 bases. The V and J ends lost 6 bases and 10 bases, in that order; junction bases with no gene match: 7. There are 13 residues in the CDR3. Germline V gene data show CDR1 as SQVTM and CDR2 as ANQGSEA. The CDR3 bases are TGCAGCGTCATGGGGACAGGGCTGTCACCCCTCCACTTT. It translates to CSVMGTGLSPLHF.

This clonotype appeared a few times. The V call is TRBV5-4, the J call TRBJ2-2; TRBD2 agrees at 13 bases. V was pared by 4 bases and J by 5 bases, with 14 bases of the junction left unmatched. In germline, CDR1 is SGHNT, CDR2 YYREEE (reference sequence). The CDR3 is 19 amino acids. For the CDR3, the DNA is TGTGCCAGCAGCACGGGGACTAGCGGGGCACCTAGAGGGACCGGGGAGCTGTTTTTT. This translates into CASSTGTSGAPRGTGELFF.

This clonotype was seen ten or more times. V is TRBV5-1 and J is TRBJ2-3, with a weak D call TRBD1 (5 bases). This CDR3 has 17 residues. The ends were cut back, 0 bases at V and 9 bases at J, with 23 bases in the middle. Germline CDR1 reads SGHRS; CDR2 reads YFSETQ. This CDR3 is CASSLANGQGGLRTQYF. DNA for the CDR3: TGCGCCAGCAGCTTGGCCAATGGTCAGGGCGGTTTGAGGACGCAGTATTTT. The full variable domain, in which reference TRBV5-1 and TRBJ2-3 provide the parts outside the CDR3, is KAGVTQTPRYLIKTRGQQVTLSCSPISGHRSVSWYQQTPGQGLQFLFEYFSETQRNKGNFPGRFSGRQFSNSRSEMNVSTLELGDSALYLCASSLANGQGGLRTQYFGPGTRLTVL.

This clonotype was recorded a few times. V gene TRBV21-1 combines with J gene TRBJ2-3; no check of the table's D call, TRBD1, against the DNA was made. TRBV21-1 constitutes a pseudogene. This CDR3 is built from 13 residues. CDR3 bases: TGTGCCAGCCAACTTCGTACCGGGGATACGCAGTATTTT. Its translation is CASQLRTGDTQYF.

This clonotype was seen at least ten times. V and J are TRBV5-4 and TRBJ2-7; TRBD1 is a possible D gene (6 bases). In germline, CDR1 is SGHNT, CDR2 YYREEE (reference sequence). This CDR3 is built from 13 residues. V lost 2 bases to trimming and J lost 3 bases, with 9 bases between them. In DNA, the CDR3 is TGTGCCAGCAGCTTATTACAGGGCTACGAGCAGTACTTC. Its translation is CASSLLQGYEQYF. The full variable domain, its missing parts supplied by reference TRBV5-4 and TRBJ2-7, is ETGVTQSPTHLIKTRGQQVTLRCSSQSGHNTVSWYQQALGQGPQFIFQYYREEENGRGNFPPRFSGLQFPNYSSELNVNALELDDSALYLCASSLLQGYEQYFGPGTRLTVT.

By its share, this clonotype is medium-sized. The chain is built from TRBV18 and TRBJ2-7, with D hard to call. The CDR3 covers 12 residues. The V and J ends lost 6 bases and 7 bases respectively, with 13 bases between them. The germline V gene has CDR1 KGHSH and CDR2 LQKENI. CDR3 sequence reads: CASSVSQVEQYF. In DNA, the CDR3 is TGTGCCAGCTCCGTCTCCCAAGTAGAGCAGTACTTC.

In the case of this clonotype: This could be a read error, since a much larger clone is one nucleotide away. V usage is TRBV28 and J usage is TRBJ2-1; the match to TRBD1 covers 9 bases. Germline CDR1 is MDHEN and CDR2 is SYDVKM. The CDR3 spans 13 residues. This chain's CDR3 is CASSGTGWDEQSF. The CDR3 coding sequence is TGTGCCAGCAGCGGGACAGGGTGGGATGAGCAGTCCTTC.

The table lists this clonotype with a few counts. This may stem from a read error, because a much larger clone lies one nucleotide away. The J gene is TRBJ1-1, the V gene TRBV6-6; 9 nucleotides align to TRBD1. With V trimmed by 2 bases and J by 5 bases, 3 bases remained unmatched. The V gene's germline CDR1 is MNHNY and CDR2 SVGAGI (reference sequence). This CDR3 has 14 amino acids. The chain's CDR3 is CASSYPGQGTEAFF. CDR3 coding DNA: TGTGCCAGCAGTTACCCGGGACAGGGAACTGAAGCTTTCTTT.